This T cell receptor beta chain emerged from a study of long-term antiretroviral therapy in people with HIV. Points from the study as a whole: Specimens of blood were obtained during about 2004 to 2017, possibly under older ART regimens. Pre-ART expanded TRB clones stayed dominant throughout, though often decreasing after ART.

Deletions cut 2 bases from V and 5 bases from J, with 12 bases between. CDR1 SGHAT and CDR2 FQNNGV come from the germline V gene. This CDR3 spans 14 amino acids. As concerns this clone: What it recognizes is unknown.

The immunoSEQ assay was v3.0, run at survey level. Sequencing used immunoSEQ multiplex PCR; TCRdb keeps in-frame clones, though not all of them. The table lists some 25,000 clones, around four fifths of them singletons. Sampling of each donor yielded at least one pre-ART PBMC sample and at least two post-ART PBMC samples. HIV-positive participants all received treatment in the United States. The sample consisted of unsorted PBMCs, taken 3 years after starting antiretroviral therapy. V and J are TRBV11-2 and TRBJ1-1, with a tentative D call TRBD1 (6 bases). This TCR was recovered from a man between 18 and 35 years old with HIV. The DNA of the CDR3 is TGTGCCAGCAGCTTAATACCAGGGGTAACTGAAGCTTTCTTT. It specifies CASSLIPGVTEAFF.